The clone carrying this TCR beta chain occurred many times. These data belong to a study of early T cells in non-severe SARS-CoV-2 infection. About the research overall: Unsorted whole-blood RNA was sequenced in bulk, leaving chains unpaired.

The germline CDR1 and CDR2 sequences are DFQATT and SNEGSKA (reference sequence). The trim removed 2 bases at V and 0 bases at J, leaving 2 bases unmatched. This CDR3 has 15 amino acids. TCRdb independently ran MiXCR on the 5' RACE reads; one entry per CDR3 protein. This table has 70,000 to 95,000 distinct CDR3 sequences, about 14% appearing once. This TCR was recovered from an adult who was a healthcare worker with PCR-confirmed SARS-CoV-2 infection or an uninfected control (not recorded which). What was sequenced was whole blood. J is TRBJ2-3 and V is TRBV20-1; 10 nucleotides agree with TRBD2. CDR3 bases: TGCAGTGCTAGAAGCGGGGGGGTGAGCACAGATACGCAGTATTTT. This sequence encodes CSARSGGVSTDTQYF.